This TCR beta chain was identified during a study of cytomegalovirus exposure and HLA in healthy donors. General study findings and limits: There were some V segments, including TRBV6-2 and TRBV6-3, excluded as indistinguishable. The study designated fewer than 200 TCR beta chains cytomegalovirus-associated. Common viral pathogens seemed, in a later analysis, to connect with several of the most significant clusters.

Concerning this clone: Its antigen remains unidentified.

V gave up 2 bases and J gave up 3 bases, with 14 bases separating them. CDR3 length equals 15 residues. Germline CDR1 and CDR2: SGHRS and YFSETQ. The PCR made use of 60 Vbeta and 13 Jbeta primers. Original processing notes: Unique TCR beta chains totaled 65 million to 95 million in a later count, with around 11 million of them shared. Repertoires were generated with immunoSEQ multiplex PCR, while TCRdb's copy carries only in-frame clones and drops some. Clone size and the V and J calls come from that table; the DNA yielded D and trimming. The sample contains 150,000 to 200,000 clones, approximately 85% of which appear only once.

The receptor's source is a man between 18 and 29 years old in good health and CMV-seropositive. The chain links TRBV5-1 to TRBJ1-2; TRBD1 is a possible D gene (6 bases). The sample was PBMCs. The DNA for the CDR3 is TGCGCCAGCAGCTTTGGGGACACTCGAGACTATGGCTACACCTTC. Encoded protein: CASSFGDTRDYGYTF.